Presented here are 19 T cell receptor beta chains from one specimen sequenced in a study of blood T cell repertoires in COVID-19. Using immunoSEQ multiplex PCR, the repertoire was profiled, and TCRdb retains in-frame clones only, with some absent. The sample records under 200,000 clones, around nine tenths being singletons. Sample: peripheral blood. The receptors were sampled from a young man with active or convalescent COVID-19.

The V gene is TRBV6-2 or TRBV6-3, the J gene TRBJ2-7; D unresolved. Germline-derived CDR1 and CDR2 are MNHEY and SVGEGT. This CDR3 has 11 residues. The V and J ends lost 6 bases and 4 bases respectively, with 7 bases between them. The CDR3 spells CASSRDYEQYF. CDR3 DNA sequence: TGTGCCAGCAGCCGCGATTACGAGCAGTACTTC.

The V and J genes are TRBV6-4 and TRBJ1-1; a possible D gene is TRBD1 (5 bases). Germline-derived CDR1 and CDR2 are MRHNA and SNTAGT. V gave up 0 bases and J gave up 3 bases, with 17 bases separating them. CDR3 length: 17 residues. The CDR3 sequence: CASSDSIFRGGYTEAFF. DNA of the CDR3: TGTGCCAGCAGTGACTCGATTTTCCGCGGGGGGTACACTGAAGCTTTCTTT.

This clone was detected only once. The J gene is TRBJ2-4, the V gene TRBV28, with D perhaps TRBD1 (6 bases). V shed 2 bases and J shed 0 bases, with 8 bases lying between them. The CDR3 is 15 amino acids. Looked up from germline, CDR1 is MDHEN and CDR2 is SYDVKM. CDR3 coding DNA: TGTGCCAGCAGTTTAGGACAGCTAGCCAAAAACATTCAGTACTTC. It specifies CASSLGQLAKNIQYF.

The rearrangement uses TRBV12-5 and TRBJ2-3, with no clear D. This CDR3 spans 13 amino acids. Germline V gene lookup returns CDR1 LGHNT and CDR2 FRNRAP. Trimming shortened V by 3 bases and J by 1 base, and 5 bases separated the two germline ends. Here the CDR3 reads CASGLSGTDTQYF. The CDR3 DNA sequence: TGTGCTAGTGGTTTATCCGGCACAGATACGCAGTATTTT.

V usage is TRBV24-1 and J usage is TRBJ2-5; 10 nucleotides match TRBD1. This CDR3 comprises 18 residues. The V gene's germline CDR1 is KGHDR and CDR2 SFDVKD. V shed 3 bases, J shed 7 bases, and the junction held 16 bases outside the gene matches. The CDR3 sequence: CATSDKPGTGVGGGTQYF. The CDR3, as DNA: TGTGCCACCAGTGATAAGCCCGGGACAGGGGTTGGTGGAGGGACCCAGTACTTC.

Only a few counts were recorded for this clone. V gene TRBV20-1 combines with J gene TRBJ1-1, with unresolved D. V was clipped by 3 bases and J by 5 bases, with 7 bases between them. This CDR3 contains 11 residues. CDR1 and CDR2 (germline): DFQATT, SNEGSKA (reference sequence). Here the CDR3 reads CSASRETEAFF. Here the CDR3 DNA reads TGCAGTGCTAGTAGAGAGACTGAAGCTTTCTTT.

The chain carries TRBV3-1 (or the pseudogene TRBV3-2) and TRBJ2-7; maybe TRBD2 (6 bases). Trimming removed 0 bases at V and 3 bases at J, with 12 bases between. The CDR3 sequence is 15 residues long. The germline gives CDR1 LGHDT, CDR2 YNNKEL (reference sequence). CDR3 amino acids: CASSQDYSGYYEQYF. CDR3 sequence (DNA): TGTGCCAGCAGCCAAGATTACAGCGGGTACTACGAGCAGTACTTC.

J is TRBJ1-1 and V is TRBV7-6; D call uncertain. The CDR3 runs to 13 residues. With 1 base removed from V and 1 base from J, the gap between germline ends came to 4 bases. Germline loops: CDR1 SGHVS, CDR2 FNYEAQ. DNA for the CDR3: TGTGCCAGCAGCTTAGGACAGAACACTGAAGCTTTCTTT. Its protein is CASSLGQNTEAFF.

The count of this clone is one. The gene calls are TRBV6-6 and TRBJ1-1; D gene unclear. V was trimmed by 0 bases and J by 1 base, leaving 9 bases between them. The germline V gene has CDR1 MNHNY and CDR2 SVGAGI (reference sequence). The CDR3 covers 15 residues. CDR3 region: CASSYSQESNTEAFF. CDR3 DNA: TGTGCCAGCAGTTACTCGCAGGAATCGAACACTGAAGCTTTCTTT.

This chain's CDR3 is CATSQLASNTGELFF. The CDR3, as DNA: TGTGCCACATCCCAACTAGCGTCGAACACCGGGGAGCTGTTTTTT. The chain is built from TRBV24-1 and TRBJ2-2; 7 nucleotides line up with TRBD2. The CDR3 spans 15 residues. The V gene end was trimmed by 10 bases and the J gene end by 0 bases; junction bases not matched to a gene: 7. CDR1 and CDR2 from the germline V gene are KGHDR and SFDVKD.

This chain links TRBV5-1 with TRBJ1-4, with D perhaps matching TRBD1 (6 bases). V shed 4 bases and J shed 5 bases, with 15 bases lying between them. The CDR3 is 15 amino acids. Germline-derived CDR1 and CDR2 are SGHRS and YFSETQ. The CDR3 DNA reads as TGCGCCAGCAGCCAAACAGGGCCCATAAATGAAAAACTGTTTTTT. Residues: CASSQTGPINEKLFF.

This clone has a handful of counts. The chain couples TRBV7-2 to TRBJ1-2; D possibly corresponds to TRBD1 (5 bases). There are 15 residues in the CDR3. The germline gives CDR1 SGHTA, CDR2 FQGNSA. Between the trimmed V and J ends, which lost 1 base and 3 bases, there was a span of 12 bases. CDR3 protein: CASSLDRGRDYGYTF. DNA for the CDR3: TGTGCCAGCAGCTTAGATAGGGGCAGGGACTATGGCTACACCTTC.

The rearrangement links TRBV27 to TRBJ2-2, with TRBD2 matching 10 bases. This CDR3 is built from 15 residues. Losses at the gene ends were 6 bases for V and 4 bases for J; bases not matched to a gene: 5. Germline V gives CDR1 MNHEY, CDR2 SMNVEV (reference sequence). CDR3 DNA: TGTGCCAGCAGCCTTAGCGGGGGGAGCACCGGGGAGCTGTTTTTT. Translation gives CASSLSGGSTGELFF.

This rearrangement joins TRBV9 to TRBJ1-2, with 7 nucleotides matching TRBD1. V trimming: 0 bases; J trimming: 5 bases; junction bases outside the gene matches: 4. The length of the CDR3 is 14 residues. Germline V gene data show CDR1 as SGDLS and CDR2 as YYNGEE. The CDR3 DNA reads as TGTGCCAGCAGCGTAGGGTCAGGGGGGTATGGCTACACCTTC. Amino acid sequence: CASSVGSGGYGYTF.

This rearrangement joins TRBV2 to TRBJ2-7; D possibly corresponds to TRBD2 (5 bases). Germline V lookup: CDR1 SNHLY, CDR2 FYNNEI. The CDR3 runs 14 residues. V was trimmed by 2 bases and J by 2 bases, leaving 10 bases between them. The CDR3 reads CASSETLGAYEQYF. For the CDR3, the DNA is TGTGCCAGCAGTGAAACCCTCGGGGCCTACGAGCAGTACTTC.

The gene calls are TRBV30 and TRBJ2-3, with D perhaps matching TRBD1 (5 bases). Germline lookup yields CDR1 GTSNPN and CDR2 SVGIG (reference sequence). The V and J ends lost 2 bases and 3 bases respectively, with 15 bases between them. The CDR3 loop spans 15 amino acids. CDR3 in DNA: TGTGCCTGGAGTTACAGGATGAGTGCGACAGATACGCAGTATTTT. It translates to CAWSYRMSATDTQYF.

The chain links TRBV13 to TRBJ2-7; possibly TRBD2 for D (5 bases). V was clipped by 3 bases and J by 4 bases, with 7 bases between them. The V gene's germline CDR1 is PRHDT and CDR2 FYEKMQ (reference sequence). The CDR3 covers 12 residues. The CDR3 DNA is TGTGCCAGCAGCTTCGGGGAATACGAGCAGTACTTC. This translates into CASSFGEYEQYF.

The genes are TRBV13 and TRBJ2-3, with D unclear. This CDR3 contains 13 residues. Looked up from germline, CDR1 is PRHDT and CDR2 is FYEKMQ (reference sequence). V was pared by 3 bases and J by 4 bases, with 8 bases between. CDR3 amino acids: CASSFRQADTQYF. The CDR3 DNA reads TGTGCCAGCAGCTTTAGGCAGGCAGATACGCAGTATTTT.

This clone was detected only a few times. The CDR3 region has the DNA TGTGCCAGCAGTGAAACGAGGGAAGAGGGCTACACCTTC. It is translated as CASSETREEGYTF. The V call is TRBV6-1, the J call TRBJ1-2; D not certain. This CDR3 spans 13 amino acids. V was trimmed by 2 bases and J by 8 bases, leaving 12 bases between them. Germline V gene sequence: CDR1 MNHNS, CDR2 SASEGT.